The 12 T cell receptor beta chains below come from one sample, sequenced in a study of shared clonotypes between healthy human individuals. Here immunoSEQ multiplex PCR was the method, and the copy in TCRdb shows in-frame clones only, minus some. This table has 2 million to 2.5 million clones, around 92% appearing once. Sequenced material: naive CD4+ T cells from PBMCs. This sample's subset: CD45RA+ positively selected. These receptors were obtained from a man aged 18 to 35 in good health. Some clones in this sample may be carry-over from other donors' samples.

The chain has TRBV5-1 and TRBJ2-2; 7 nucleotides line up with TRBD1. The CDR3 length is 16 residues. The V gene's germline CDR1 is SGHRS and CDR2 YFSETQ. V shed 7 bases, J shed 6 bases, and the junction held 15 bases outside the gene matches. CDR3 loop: CASRSQTGSIAGELFF. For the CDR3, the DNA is TGCGCCAGCCGTTCTCAGACAGGGAGTATTGCCGGGGAGCTGTTTTTT.

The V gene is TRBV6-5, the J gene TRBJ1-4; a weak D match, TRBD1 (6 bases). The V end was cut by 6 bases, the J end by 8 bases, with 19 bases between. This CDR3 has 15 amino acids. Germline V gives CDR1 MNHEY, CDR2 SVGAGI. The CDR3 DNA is TGTGCCAGCAGGTCCTTGGGGGGGGCGAGCGAAAAACTGTTTTTT. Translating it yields CASRSLGGASEKLFF.

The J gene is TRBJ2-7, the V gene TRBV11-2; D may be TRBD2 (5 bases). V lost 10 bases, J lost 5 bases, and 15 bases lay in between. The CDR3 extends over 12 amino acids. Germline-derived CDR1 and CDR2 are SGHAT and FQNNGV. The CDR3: CATLRRGNEQYF. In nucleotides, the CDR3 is TGTGCCACCCTTCGGAGAGGGAACGAGCAGTACTTC.

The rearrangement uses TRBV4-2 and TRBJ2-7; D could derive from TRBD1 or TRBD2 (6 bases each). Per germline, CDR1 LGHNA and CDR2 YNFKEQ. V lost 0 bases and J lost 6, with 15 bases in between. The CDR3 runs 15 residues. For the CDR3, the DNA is TGTGCCAGCAGCCAAGAAGGGGGGCGGGGTGCCGAGCAGTACTTC. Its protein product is CASSQEGGRGAEQYF.

CDR3 DNA: TGCGCCAGCAGCCAAGAACCCGGGAACTACGAGCAGTACTTC. Translated: CASSQEPGNYEQYF. This sequence joins TRBV4-3 and TRBJ2-5; maybe TRBD2 (5 bases). The J call may be mistaken, given a closer DNA end match to TRBJ2-7. The CDR3 has 14 residues. Germline V CDR1 and CDR2: LGHNA, YSLEER.

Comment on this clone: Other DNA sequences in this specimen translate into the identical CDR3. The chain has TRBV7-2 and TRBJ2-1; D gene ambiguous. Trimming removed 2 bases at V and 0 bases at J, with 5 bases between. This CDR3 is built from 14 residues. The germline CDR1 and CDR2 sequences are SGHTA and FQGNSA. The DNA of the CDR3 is TGTGCCAGCAGCTTACAAAACTCCTACAATGAGCAGTTCTTC. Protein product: CASSLQNSYNEQFF.

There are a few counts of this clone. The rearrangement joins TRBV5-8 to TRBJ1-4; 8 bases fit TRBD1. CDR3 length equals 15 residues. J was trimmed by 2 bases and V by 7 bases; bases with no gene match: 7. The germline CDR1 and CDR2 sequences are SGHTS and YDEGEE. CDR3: CASVQGAATNEKLFF. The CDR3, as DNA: TGTGCCAGCGTTCAGGGGGCAGCGACTAATGAAAAACTGTTTTTT. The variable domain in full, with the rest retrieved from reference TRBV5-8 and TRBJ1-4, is EAGVTQSPTHLIKTRGQQATLRCSPISGHTSVYWYQQALGLGLQFLLWYDEGEERNRGNFPPRFSGRQFPNYSSELNVNALELEDSALYLCASVQGAATNEKLFFGSGTQLSVL.

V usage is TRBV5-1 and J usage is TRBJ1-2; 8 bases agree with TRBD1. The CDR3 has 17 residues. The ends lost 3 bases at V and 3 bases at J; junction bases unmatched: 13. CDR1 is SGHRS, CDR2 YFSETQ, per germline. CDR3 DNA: TGCGCCAGCAGCTCTCTGACAGGGGTTAGTTATGACTATGGCTACACCTTC. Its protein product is CASSSLTGVSYDYGYTF. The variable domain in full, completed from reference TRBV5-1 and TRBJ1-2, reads KAGVTQTPRYLIKTRGQQVTLSCSPISGHRSVSWYQQTPGQGLQFLFEYFSETQRNKGNFPGRFSGRQFSNSRSEMNVSTLELGDSALYLCASSSLTGVSYDYGYTFGSGTRLTVV.

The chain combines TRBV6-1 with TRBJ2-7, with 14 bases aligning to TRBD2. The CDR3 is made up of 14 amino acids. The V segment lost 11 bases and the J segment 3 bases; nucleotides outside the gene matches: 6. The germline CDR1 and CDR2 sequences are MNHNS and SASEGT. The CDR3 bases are TGTGCCGGGGGACTAGCGGGAGTAATCTACGAGCAGTACTTC. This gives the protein CAGGLAGVIYEQYF.

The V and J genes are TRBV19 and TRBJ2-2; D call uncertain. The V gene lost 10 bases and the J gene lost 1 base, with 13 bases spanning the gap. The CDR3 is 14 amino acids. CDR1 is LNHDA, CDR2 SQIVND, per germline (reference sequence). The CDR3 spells CATLLEQNTGELFF. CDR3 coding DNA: TGTGCCACACTCCTGGAGCAGAACACCGGGGAGCTGTTTTTT. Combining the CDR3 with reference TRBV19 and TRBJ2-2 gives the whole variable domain DGGITQSPKYLFRKEGQNVTLSCEQNLNHDAMYWYRQDPGQGLRLIYYSQIVNDFQKGDIAEGYSVSREKKESFPLTVTSAQKNPTAFYLCATLLEQNTGELFFGEGSRLTVL.

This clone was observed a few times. The CDR3 nucleotides read TGTGCCAGCAGCCACCGGGACAGGACGCAAGAGACCCAGTACTTC. Translated, it gives CASSHRDRTQETQYF. The chain has TRBV5-5 and TRBJ2-5; 8 bases are a match to TRBD1. The junction had 7 bases not matched to a gene; V was cut back by 4 bases and J by 2 bases. This CDR3 is 15 amino acids long. Germline V gene data show CDR1 as SGHKS and CDR2 as YYEKEE (reference sequence).

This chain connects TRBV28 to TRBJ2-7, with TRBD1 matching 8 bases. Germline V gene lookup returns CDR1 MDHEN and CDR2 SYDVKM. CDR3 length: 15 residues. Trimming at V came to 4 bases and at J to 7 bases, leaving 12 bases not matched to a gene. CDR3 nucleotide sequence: TGTGCCAGCAGTTCCTCGCACAGGGGGGTGGGTGAGCAGTACTTC. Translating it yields CASSSSHRGVGEQYF.